This record concerns one T cell receptor beta chain sequence. No antigen is known for it. Base qualities were left out, and no much larger clone turns up one base away. The CDR3, cysteine through phenylalanine, is 15 amino acids long. The entry retains the CDR3 DNA only, 45 bases that are in frame from base 1. The germline V gene (reference sequence) supplies CDR1 SGHNT and CDR2 YYREEE. Trimming removed 4 bases from V and 0 bases from J; the gene matches leave 5 bases unexplained. TCR CDR3 regions were amplified from genomic DNA by multiplex PCR using the deep immunoSEQ assay. Extracted genomic DNA from each cell subset was distributed evenly across all wells of several immunoSEQ 96-well plates, and each plate was treated as a replicate. For sorted subsets, about 210 ng of genomic DNA, equivalent to 25,000 to 35,000 T cell genomes, went into each replicate PCR. The purified libraries were quantified using a Qubit 3.0 fluorometer, sized with a Bioanalyzer 2100, and then quantified again using the KAPA Library Quantification kit. Each immunoSEQ 96-well plate was sequenced on its own single-read 150-cycle Illumina NextSeq 550 flow cell. The study's own analysis went as follows. Because the immunoSEQ output held only junctional sequences and lacked quality scores, the filtering could not match the filtering applied to full-length reads. Sequences were annotated with PyIR, a Python wrapper for IgBLAST v1.9, using IMGT germline references to assign V/J genes and CDR3. Reads were filtered out if the reads had weak V/J assignments (E-value above 1e-6), no CDR3, stop codons, out-of-frame junctions, or ambiguous translated residues. A V3J clonotype was defined by an identical inferred V gene, J gene, and CDR3 amino acid sequence. To compute the percentage overlap between repertoires, the number of shared unique clonotypes was divided by the size of the smaller repertoire. Three approaches were used to assess repertoire richness: RTK rarefaction, the Chao1 estimator, and Recon v2.1 estimates of unobserved clonotypes. For all TCRbeta clonotypes obtained by the gDNA method from a few donors, generation probabilities were computed with OLGA. The table comes from immuneACCESS by way of TCRdb, which keeps in-frame sequences with V and J called. Part of the clones is missing from these tables; in studies checked, under half for an unresolved V gene and the rest for unknown reasons. The DNA was the basis for D and trimming; V, J and clone size are from that table. Counted in this sample were more than 850,000 clones; approximately 80% of them appeared once. The ten most abundant clones make up 0.5% to 0.6% of the sample.

The donors were healthy, HIV-negative adults who had no recently reported acute infections or vaccinations. All donors were Caucasian adults living in Nashville, Tennessee, USA. CD4+ T cells were enriched by magnetic negative selection, after which naive cells were positively selected on CD45RA and the negative fraction was taken as the memory subset. Blood was obtained by leukapheresis, after which PBMCs were separated by Ficoll-Histopaque density gradient centrifugation and cryopreserved in liquid nitrogen vapor phase. Analytical flow cytometry was used to check the purity and quantity of each magnetically sorted T cell population. Genomic DNA was isolated from each sorted fraction and quantified by UV absorbance on a Nanodrop 2000c. These data come from a study of shared clonotypes between healthy human individuals (dated by TCRdb to 2019 to 2021). Background for the entire study: The cohort comprised a couple of women and three men aged 18 to 49 years. For each donor, three plates each were used for CD4 naive and CD4 memory, two plates were used for CD8 naive, and one plate was used for CD8 memory. Blood TCR repertoires of several healthy adults were deeply sequenced to estimate repertoire size and the extent of clonotype sharing between individuals. To increase sequencing depth and limit assay-specific biases, TCR repertoire library preparation and sequencing were carried out by different laboratories using diverse techniques. Per donor, leukapheresis produced somewhere between about 0.9 and 10 billion PBMCs. Study-wide conclusions, independent of this receptor: Sampling was restricted to blood, and TCR repertoires in tissue are likely to differ from TCR repertoires in blood. Clonotypes shared by all four sorted-subset donors showed higher generation probabilities than non-shared clonotypes. Estimated clonotype richness was generally larger for naive than for memory subsets. The small number of donors limited the genetic and exposure-history diversity represented. Pairwise subsampling indicated that sequencing depth was expected to affect the degree of clonotype sharing among donors. Sharing across a few donors was observed for around 5% of naive CD4, over 3% of naive CD8, 2.3% of memory CD4, and about 0.38% of memory CD8 clonotypes. Incomplete sequencing was indicated by rarefaction of sorted-subset datasets, despite the large sequencing depth.

The receptor was derived from a man aged 18 to 29 in good health. Some clones in this sample may be carry-over from other donors' samples. Sequenced sample: memory CD4+ T cells from PBMCs. In the paper's terms, the cell subset or site label means: CD45RA-negative fraction. The chain links TRBV5-4 with TRBJ2-5, with 8 middle bases fitting TRBD1. The CDR3 has the sequence CASSPTGVNQETQYF. The DNA sequence follows: TGTGCCAGCAGCCCGACAGGGGTGAACCAAGAGACCCAGTACTTC. Outside the CDR3, residues come from the reference TRBV5-4 and TRBJ2-5 proteins, so the full variable domain is: ETGVTQSPTHLIKTRGQQVTLRCSSQSGHNTVSWYQQALGQGPQFIFQYYREEENGRGNFPPRFSGLQFPNYSSELNVNALELDDSALYLCASSPTGVNQETQYFGPGTRLLVL.